Below, 7 T cell receptor beta chains from the same sample are listed, as sequenced in a study of cytomegalovirus exposure and HLA in healthy donors. Use of 60 Vbeta and 13 Jbeta primers characterized the PCR. Method: immunoSEQ multiplex PCR; TCRdb's copy keeps in-frame clones and lacks some. The table includes 60,000 to 75,000 clones, 78% detected once. Sequences were obtained from PBMCs. The receptors originated from a man in his late teens or twenties in good health and CMV-seropositive.

V gene TRBV5-1 combines with J gene TRBJ2-2; a weak D match, TRBD1 (5 bases). Germline V CDR1 and CDR2: SGHRS, YFSETQ. The germline V and J ends were trimmed by 3 bases and 1 base, with 7 bases remaining between them. The CDR3 totals 14 residues. The CDR3 region has the DNA TGCGCCAGCAGCTCTGGACAGAACACCGGGGAGCTGTTTTTT. Its protein product is CASSSGQNTGELFF.

The chain uses TRBV9 and TRBJ1-2; 9 positions agree with TRBD1. Losses at the gene ends were 6 bases for V and 2 bases for J; bases not matched to a gene: 5. Germline CDR1 is SGDLS and CDR2 is YYNGEE. This CDR3 region has 14 residues. CDR3 region: CASKGGQGNYGYTF. The CDR3 DNA reads as TGTGCCAGCAAGGGAGGACAGGGGAACTATGGCTACACCTTC.

This chain joins TRBV11-2 and TRBJ1-2; 9 bases match TRBD1. The CDR3 totals 14 residues. Germline CDR1 and CDR2: SGHAT and FQNNGV. With 3 bases clipped from V and 7 bases from J, the junction kept 6 bases outside the gene matches. The CDR3: CASSFEQGAVGYTF. The CDR3 bases are TGTGCCAGCAGCTTCGAACAGGGGGCGGTTGGCTACACCTTC.

The rearrangement joins TRBV18 to TRBJ1-1; weak D call: TRBD1 (6 bases). Germline assignment: CDR1 KGHSH and CDR2 LQKENI. V lost 8 bases, J lost 1 base, and 17 bases lay in between. The CDR3 totals 15 residues. CDR3 sequence reads: CASRGGGARNTEAFF. The CDR3 DNA sequence: TGTGCCAGCCGGGGAGGGGGGGCAAGGAACACTGAAGCTTTCTTT. The full variable domain, its missing parts supplied by reference TRBV18 and TRBJ1-1, is NAGVMQNPRHLVRRRGQEARLRCSPMKGHSHVYWYRQLPEEGLKFMVYLQKENIIDESGMPKERFSAEFPKEGPSILRIQQVVRGDSAAYFCASRGGGARNTEAFFGQGTRLTVV.

V gene TRBV29-1 combines with J gene TRBJ1-1; TRBD1 might be the D (6 bases). In germline, CDR1 is SQVTM, CDR2 ANQGSEA. V was shortened by 8 bases and J by 2 bases, with 15 bases between the two germline ends. The CDR3 has 13 amino acids. As DNA, the CDR3 is TGCAGCTCCAGGGGAGGGGCTAACACTGAAGCTTTCTTT. Its protein product is CSSRGGANTEAFF.

The rearrangement joins TRBV25-1 to TRBJ2-7, with TRBD1 identical over 10 bases. Germline values: CDR1 MGHDK, CDR2 SYGVNS. The length of the CDR3 is 16 residues. V lost 1 base and J lost 2; bases outside the gene matches: 5. This chain's CDR3 is CASSEFGDRGAYEQYF. Here the CDR3 DNA reads TGTGCCAGCAGTGAATTCGGGGACAGGGGAGCCTACGAGCAGTACTTC.

V is TRBV7-9 and J is TRBJ1-1; D gene uncertain. The germline V gene encodes CDR1 SEHNR and CDR2 FQNEAQ (reference sequence). This CDR3 is 14 amino acids long. The V end was cut by 5 bases, the J end by 0 bases, with 10 bases between. For the CDR3, the DNA is TGTGCCAGCAGCCTGGTAGCAATGAACACTGAAGCTTTCTTT. Translating it yields CASSLVAMNTEAFF.